This T cell receptor beta chain was observed in a study of cytomegalovirus exposure and HLA in healthy donors. Study as a whole: The study placed approximately 80% of its 398 genotyped donors in the Caucasian-associated ancestry cluster. Findings and limits, study-wide: TCR beta chains associated with HLA were, in a later analysis, more clonally expanded than equally common others. Some V segments, TRBV6-2 and TRBV6-3 among them, were indistinguishable and were therefore excluded.

Germline V gene sequence: CDR1 SNHLY, CDR2 FYNNEI. This CDR3 has 15 residues. After removal of 0 bases from V and 7 bases from J, the junction contained 3 bases not matched to a gene. Of note for this clone: Its specificity is unknown.

PCR was performed using 60 Vbeta and 13 Jbeta primers. Per the authors' pipeline: Later work found tens of millions of unique TCR beta chains, with 9 million to 13 million shared. TCRdb's copy holds only in-frame clones and misses some; the assay was immunoSEQ multiplex PCR. The V and J calls and clone size come from that table; D and trimming were worked out from the DNA. In total, the table holds some 82,000 clones. V and J are TRBV2 and TRBJ1-6; 7 bases are shared with TRBD1. Sequences were obtained from PBMCs. The sequence was obtained from a woman younger than 45 in good health and CMV-seronegative. CDR3 residues: CASSEAKGANSPLHF. The CDR3 DNA sequence: TGTGCCAGCAGTGAAGCGAAGGGGGCGAATTCACCCCTCCACTTT.